A single T cell receptor beta chain is shown here with its context. Its antigen is currently unknown. The data originate from a study of graft-versus-host responses after intestinal transplantation. Germline values: CDR1 SEHNR, CDR2 FQNEAQ (reference sequence). The CDR3 loop spans 12 amino acids. TCRdb's copy holds only in-frame clones and misses some; the assay was immunoSEQ multiplex PCR. In the table there are fewer than 150,000 clones, approximately 94% of which are singletons. Material: unstimulated CD4+ T cells sorted from spleen or lymph node cells, obtained before intestinal transplant. The genes are TRBV7-9 and TRBJ2-5; D remains unclear. The J call may be wrong; the DNA end is better matched by TRBJ2-7. The receptor's source is a human donor who received an intestinal transplant. The CDR3 nucleotides read TGTGCCAGCGGAGACACGGCCTACGAGCAGTACTTC. Protein: CASGDTAYEQYF.